The 10 T cell receptor beta chains presented below share a single source sample, sequenced in a study of blood T cell repertoires in COVID-19. Assay used: immunoSEQ multiplex PCR; TCRdb lists only in-frame clones, some missing. Of 380,000 or so clones in the sample, over 75% are singletons; the top ten hold around 0.91%. Source material: PBMCs or T cells enriched from blood (not recorded which). These receptors originate from a woman aged 25 to 45 with acute COVID-19.

This clone came up once. The chain has TRBV6-5 and TRBJ1-1, with 8 bases matching TRBD1. J lost 4 bases, V lost 6 bases, and 7 bases had no gene match. Germline CDR1 reads MNHEY; CDR2 reads SVGAGI. The CDR3 consists of 14 residues. In nucleotides, the CDR3 is TGTGCCAGCAGGGGGACAGGTCTCCGCACTGAAGCTTTCTTT. Its protein is CASRGTGLRTEAFF.

The rearrangement links TRBV20-1 to TRBJ1-5; D gene uncertain. The germline gives CDR1 DFQATT, CDR2 SNEGSKA (reference sequence). The CDR3 has 17 residues. Deletions cut 3 bases from V and 0 bases from J, with 18 bases between. The CDR3 region is CSASYSTIQNSNQPQHF. The DNA for the CDR3 is TGCAGTGCTAGTTACAGTACGATCCAAAATAGCAATCAGCCCCAGCATTTT.

This chain links TRBV20-1 with TRBJ2-7; the match to TRBD2 covers 9 bases. This CDR3 region has 13 residues. J lost 5 bases, V lost 3 bases, and 5 bases had no gene match. Germline V lookup: CDR1 DFQATT, CDR2 SNEGSKA (reference sequence). CDR3 in amino acids: CSASSGGLHEQYF. CDR3 nucleotide sequence: TGCAGTGCTAGTAGCGGGGGTTTACACGAGCAGTACTTC.

The chain has TRBV5-8 and TRBJ2-1, with 7 bases that match TRBD2. This CDR3 has 15 amino acids. Germline V gene sequence: CDR1 SGHTS, CDR2 YDEGEE. J gave up 6 bases and V 0 bases, and 6 bases lay outside the gene matches. In DNA, the CDR3 is TGTGCCAGCAGCTTGGGGTGGGCGGGAGTCAATGAGCAGTTCTTC. Translating it yields CASSLGWAGVNEQFF.

This clone was counted once. The rearrangement links TRBV5-1 to TRBJ2-2; 9 bases agree with TRBD1. Looked up from germline, CDR1 is SGHRS and CDR2 is YFSETQ. After removal of 0 bases from V and 7 bases from J, the junction contained 4 bases not matched to a gene. The CDR3 covers 15 residues. CDR3 sequence (DNA): TGCGCCAGCAGCTTGGCACAGGGGGCAATCGGGGAGCTGTTTTTT. Encoded protein: CASSLAQGAIGELFF.

The chain recombines TRBV6-5 with TRBJ2-7; D is possibly TRBD1 (5 bases). The CDR3 totals 15 residues. CDR1 MNHEY and CDR2 SVGAGI come from the germline V gene. Trimming shortened V by 6 bases and J by 0 bases, and 15 bases separated the two germline ends. CDR3 amino acids: CASSLHGASSYEQYF. The DNA for the CDR3 is TGTGCCAGCAGCCTTCATGGGGCCAGCTCCTACGAGCAGTACTTC.

The chain is built from TRBV7-9 and TRBJ2-3; no clear D. The V gene lost 5 bases and the J gene lost 1 base, with 13 bases spanning the gap. The CDR3 runs 15 residues. The V gene's germline CDR1 is SEHNR and CDR2 FQNEAQ (reference sequence). The CDR3 protein is CASSPRGAGTDTQYF. The CDR3 DNA is TGTGCCAGCAGCCCTCGCGGCGCCGGCACAGATACGCAGTATTTT.

The chain employs TRBV7-2 and TRBJ2-1; D call uncertain. V lost 6 bases, J lost 0 bases, and 24 bases lay in between. The CDR3 is 19 amino acids. The germline V gene has CDR1 SGHTA and CDR2 FQGNSA. The DNA for the CDR3 is TGTGCCAGCAGGGCGGCGTATGATAACCCCTCCGTCTCCTACAATGAGCAGTTCTTC. As protein: CASRAAYDNPSVSYNEQFF.

The chain combines TRBV19 with TRBJ1-5, with 9 bases aligning to TRBD1. Trimming cost V 6 bases and J 8 bases; bases outside gene matches: 14. This CDR3 is built from 16 residues. Per the germline V gene, CDR1 is LNHDA and CDR2 is SQIVND (reference sequence). CDR3 nucleotide sequence: TGTGCCAGTAGGGAGATCCGACAGGGGGGCAGTGAGCCCCAGCATTTT. Translated, it gives CASREIRQGGSEPQHF.

The chain couples TRBV10-1 to TRBJ1-5; D call uncertain. Trimming removed 2 bases from V and 3 bases from J, with 5 bases in between. In germline, CDR1 is WNHNN, CDR2 SYGVQD (reference sequence). The CDR3 covers 13 residues. CDR3 coding DNA: TGCGCCAGCAGTGAGAGCTACAATCAGCCCCAGCATTTT. This codes for CASSESYNQPQHF.